This is a list of T cell receptor beta chains from one sample in a study of T cells after yellow fever vaccination. MiXCR was run by TCRdb on the 5' RACE reads, yielding one entry per CDR3 protein. The sample yields 200,000 to 300,000 distinct CDR3 sequences, 13% seen once. Here the sequenced sample was CD4+ T cells sorted from PBMCs, taken 45 days after the yellow fever booster vaccination. The receptors come from a man aged 25-45 years who received the YFV17D yellow fever vaccine. Both conserved end residues are part of each CDR3. D genes are given only for firm matches. The size entry is marked missing in some rows and otherwise reads once, few, many or a size class.

few	TRBJ2-7	TRBD2	TRBV7-8	CASSELALAYEQYF	TGTGCCAGCAGCGAACTAGCGCTAGCCTACGAGCAGTACTTC
NA	TRBJ2-7	TRBD1	TRBV3-1	CASSRSGTGTYEQYF	TGTGCCAGCAGCCGATCCGGGACAGGGACCTACGAGCAGTACTTC
NA	TRBJ2-7	TRBD2	TRBV6-6	CASSYRGDHEQYF	TGTGCCAGCAGTTACCGGGGGGACCACGAGCAGTACTTC
few	TRBJ2-7	NA	TRBV2	CASAGDIYEQYF	TGTGCCAGCGCAGGGGACATTTACGAGCAGTACTTC
few	TRBJ1-1	NA	TRBV7-9	CASSRERPIKGTEAFF	TGTGCCAGCAGCCGAGAAAGACCGATTAAGGGTACTGAAGCTTTCTTT
NA	TRBJ2-5	NA	TRBV25-1	CASSEGGTSGEETQYF	TGTGCCAGCAGTGAAGGGGGGACCTCAGGGGAAGAGACCCAGTACTTC
few	TRBJ2-1	TRBD2	TRBV27	CASSSTRLAGVRNEQFF	TGTGCCAGCAGTTCGACACGACTAGCGGGAGTTCGAAATGAGCAGTTCTTC
few	TRBJ2-5	NA	TRBV5-1	CASSLGTATETQYF	TGCGCCAGCAGCTTGGGCACAGCTACGGAGACCCAGTACTTC
few	TRBJ2-1	TRBD2	TRBV3-1	CASRIAGALNEQFF	TGTGCCAGCAGGATAGCGGGAGCTTTGAATGAGCAGTTCTTC
NA	TRBJ2-3	NA	TRBV5-1	CASSLVSGAQTDTQYF	TGCGCCAGCAGCTTGGTTTCGGGGGCGCAGACAGATACGCAGTATTTT
NA	TRBJ2-3	NA	TRBV7-2	CASSLAGNGGDTQYF	TGTGCCAGCAGCTTAGCAGGAAACGGAGGGGATACGCAGTATTTT
NA	TRBJ2-5	NA	TRBV6-5	CASSYSMAGRETQYF	TGTGCCAGCAGTTACTCGATGGCAGGAAGGGAGACCCAGTACTTC
NA	TRBJ2-7	TRBD1	TRBV29-1	CSVGDRGYEQYF	TGCAGCGTTGGGGACAGGGGTTACGAGCAGTACTTC
NA	TRBJ2-1	NA	TRBV3-1	CASSQKIYDEQFF	TGTGCCAGCAGCCAAAAGATCTACGATGAGCAGTTCTTC
few	TRBJ2-7	TRBD1	TRBV18	CASSPKTGTGRYEQYF	TGTGCCAGCTCACCGAAAACCGGGACAGGGCGGTACGAGCAGTACTTC
NA	TRBJ2-2	TRBD2	TRBV5-1	CASSLSSAGGGTGELFF	TGCGCCAGCAGCTTGTCCTCAGCGGGAGGGGGAACCGGGGAGCTGTTTTTT
few	TRBJ2-3	TRBD2	TRBV20-1	CSAVGGRAGPDTQYF	TGCAGTGCCGTGGGCGGGAGGGCCGGTCCAGATACGCAGTATTTT
NA	TRBJ1-4	NA	TRBV5-1	CASSIGLRNEKLFF	TGCGCCAGCAGCATCGGACTGCGTAATGAAAAACTGTTTTTT
once	TRBJ2-3	NA	TRBV6-2/TRBV6-3	CASSYRKTDTQYF	TGTGCCAGCAGTTACCGAAAGACGGATACGCAGTATTTT
medium-sized	TRBJ2-1	NA	TRBV20-1	CSVGVGEQFF	TGCAGTGTCGGGGTGGGTGAGCAGTTCTTC
few	TRBJ2-3	NA	TRBV18	CASSRDQTDTQYF	TGTGCCAGCTCACGGGACCAGACAGATACGCAGTATTTT
few	TRBJ2-7	NA	TRBV7-2	CASSLVVREYEQYF	TGTGCCAGCAGCTTAGTAGTCAGGGAATACGAGCAGTACTTC
many	TRBJ2-7	TRBD1	TRBV7-3	CASSSGQSYEQYF	TGTGCCAGCAGCTCGGGACAGAGCTACGAGCAGTACTTC
many	TRBJ2-1	TRBD2	TRBV7-9	CASSPRLARDNEQFF	TGTGCCAGCAGCCCGAGACTAGCGAGAGACAATGAGCAGTTCTTC
NA	TRBJ1-1	TRBD1	TRBV7-2	CASRSQQGENTEAFF	TGTGCCAGCAGAAGTCAACAGGGGGAGAACACTGAAGCTTTCTTT
NA	TRBJ2-2	NA	TRBV20-1	CSADPRGTGELFF	TGCAGTGCTGATCCCAGGGGAACCGGGGAGCTGTTTTTT
few	TRBJ2-7	NA	TRBV28	CATDLAGEQYF	TGTGCCACCGACCTAGCTGGAGAGCAGTACTTC
few	TRBJ2-2	TRBD2	TRBV7-8	CASSLSASGSTGELFF	TGTGCCAGCAGCTTATCGGCTAGCGGGAGCACCGGGGAGCTGTTTTTT
few	TRBJ1-1	NA	TRBV5-1	CASTRDLNTEAFF	TGCGCCAGCACACGGGATTTGAACACTGAAGCTTTCTTT